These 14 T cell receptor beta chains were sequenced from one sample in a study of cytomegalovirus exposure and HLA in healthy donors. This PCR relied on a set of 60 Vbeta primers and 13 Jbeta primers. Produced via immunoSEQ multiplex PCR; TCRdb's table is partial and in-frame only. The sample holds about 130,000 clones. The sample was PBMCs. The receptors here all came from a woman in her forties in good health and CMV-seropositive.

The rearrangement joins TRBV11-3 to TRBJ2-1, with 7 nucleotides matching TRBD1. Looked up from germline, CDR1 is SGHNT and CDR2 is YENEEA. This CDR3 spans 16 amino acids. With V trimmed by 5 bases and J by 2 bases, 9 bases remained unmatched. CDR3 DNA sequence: TGTGCCAGCAGCCTATCCGGAGGACAGGCCTACAATGAGCAGTTCTTC. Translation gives CASSLSGGQAYNEQFF.

This CDR3 is CASSDGPLAGYGYTF. CDR3 bases: TGTGCCAGCAGCGACGGGCCCCTAGCCGGCTATGGCTACACCTTC. The chain recombines TRBV27 with TRBJ1-2; D not resolved. The CDR3 covers 15 residues. Germline V lookup: CDR1 MNHEY, CDR2 SMNVEV (reference sequence). Trimming stripped 6 bases from V and 4 bases from J, with 18 bases between.

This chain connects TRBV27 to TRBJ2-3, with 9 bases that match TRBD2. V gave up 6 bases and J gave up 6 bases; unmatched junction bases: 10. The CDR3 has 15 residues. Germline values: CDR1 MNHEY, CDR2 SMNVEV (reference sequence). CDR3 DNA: TGTGCCAGCAGGAGAGCGGGAGGCCACGGGGATACGCAGTATTTT. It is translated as CASRRAGGHGDTQYF.

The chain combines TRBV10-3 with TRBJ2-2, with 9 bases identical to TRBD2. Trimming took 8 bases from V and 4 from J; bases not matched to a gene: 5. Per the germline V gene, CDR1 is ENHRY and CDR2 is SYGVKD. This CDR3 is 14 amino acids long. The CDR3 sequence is CAIGDSGSTGELFF. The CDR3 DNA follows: TGTGCCATCGGGGATAGCGGGAGCACCGGGGAGCTGTTTTTT.

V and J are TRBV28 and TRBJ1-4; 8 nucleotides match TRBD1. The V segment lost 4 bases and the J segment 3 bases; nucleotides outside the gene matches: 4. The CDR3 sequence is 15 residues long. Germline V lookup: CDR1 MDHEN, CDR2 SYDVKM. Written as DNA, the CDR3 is TGTGCCAGCAGTTCTCAGGGGGCGGCTAATGAAAAACTGTTTTTT. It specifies CASSSQGAANEKLFF.

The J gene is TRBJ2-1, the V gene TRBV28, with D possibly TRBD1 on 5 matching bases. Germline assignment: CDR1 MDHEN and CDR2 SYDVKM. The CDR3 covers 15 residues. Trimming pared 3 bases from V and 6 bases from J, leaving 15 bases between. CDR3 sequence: CASSFPREPPNEQFF. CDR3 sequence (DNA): TGTGCCAGCAGTTTTCCCAGGGAACCCCCCAATGAGCAGTTCTTC.

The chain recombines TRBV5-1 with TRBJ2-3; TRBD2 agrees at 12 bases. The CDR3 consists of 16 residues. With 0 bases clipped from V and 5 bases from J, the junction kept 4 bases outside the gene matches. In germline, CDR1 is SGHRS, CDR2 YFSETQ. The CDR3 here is CASSLGLAGAGDTQYF. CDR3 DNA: TGCGCCAGCAGCTTGGGACTAGCGGGAGCAGGAGATACGCAGTATTTT.

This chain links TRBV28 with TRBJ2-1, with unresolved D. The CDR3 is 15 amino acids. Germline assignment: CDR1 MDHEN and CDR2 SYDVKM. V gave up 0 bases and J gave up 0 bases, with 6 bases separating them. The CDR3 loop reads CASSLWRSSYNEQFF. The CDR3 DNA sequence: TGTGCCAGCAGTTTATGGAGGAGCTCCTACAATGAGCAGTTCTTC.

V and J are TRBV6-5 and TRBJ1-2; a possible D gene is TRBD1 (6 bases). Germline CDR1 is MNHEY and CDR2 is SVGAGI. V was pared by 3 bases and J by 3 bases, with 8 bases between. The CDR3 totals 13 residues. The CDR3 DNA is TGTGCCAGCAGTTATCAGGGGCACTATGGCTACACCTTC. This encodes CASSYQGHYGYTF.

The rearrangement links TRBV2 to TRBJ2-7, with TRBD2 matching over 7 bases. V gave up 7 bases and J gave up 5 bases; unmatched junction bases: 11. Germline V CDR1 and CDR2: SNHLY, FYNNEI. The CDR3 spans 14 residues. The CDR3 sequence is CASNQEGGPHEQYF. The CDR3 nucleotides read TGTGCCAGCAATCAAGAGGGAGGGCCCCACGAGCAGTACTTC.

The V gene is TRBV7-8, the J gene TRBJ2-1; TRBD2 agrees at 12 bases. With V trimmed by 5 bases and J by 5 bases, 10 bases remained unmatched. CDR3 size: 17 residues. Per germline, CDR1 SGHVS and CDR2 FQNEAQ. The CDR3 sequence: CASSRPTSGSSDNEQFF. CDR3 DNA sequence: TGTGCCAGCAGCCGTCCGACTAGCGGGAGTTCGGACAATGAGCAGTTCTTC.

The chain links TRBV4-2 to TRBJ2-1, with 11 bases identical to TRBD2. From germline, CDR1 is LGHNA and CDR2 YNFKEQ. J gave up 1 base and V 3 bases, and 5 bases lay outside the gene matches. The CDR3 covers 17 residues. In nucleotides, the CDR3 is TGTGCCAGCAGCCATACGACTAGCGGGATTTCCTACAATGAGCAGTTCTTC. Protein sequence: CASSHTTSGISYNEQFF.

CDR3 DNA: TGCAGCGTCCCGAAGGCGGGAGGGGCCACAGATACGCAGTATTTT. It codes for CSVPKAGGATDTQYF. The chain uses TRBV29-1 and TRBJ2-3, with TRBD2 identical over 9 bases. The CDR3 is made up of 15 amino acids. The germline V gene has CDR1 SQVTM and CDR2 ANQGSEA. V gave up 6 bases and J gave up 2 bases; unmatched junction bases: 9.

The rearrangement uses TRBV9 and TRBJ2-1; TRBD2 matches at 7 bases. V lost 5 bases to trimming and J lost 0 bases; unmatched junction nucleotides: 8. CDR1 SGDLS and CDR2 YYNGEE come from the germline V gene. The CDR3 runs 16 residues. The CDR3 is CASRRVGEGSYNEQFF. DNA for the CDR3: TGTGCCAGCAGGAGAGTAGGGGAGGGCTCCTACAATGAGCAGTTCTTC.